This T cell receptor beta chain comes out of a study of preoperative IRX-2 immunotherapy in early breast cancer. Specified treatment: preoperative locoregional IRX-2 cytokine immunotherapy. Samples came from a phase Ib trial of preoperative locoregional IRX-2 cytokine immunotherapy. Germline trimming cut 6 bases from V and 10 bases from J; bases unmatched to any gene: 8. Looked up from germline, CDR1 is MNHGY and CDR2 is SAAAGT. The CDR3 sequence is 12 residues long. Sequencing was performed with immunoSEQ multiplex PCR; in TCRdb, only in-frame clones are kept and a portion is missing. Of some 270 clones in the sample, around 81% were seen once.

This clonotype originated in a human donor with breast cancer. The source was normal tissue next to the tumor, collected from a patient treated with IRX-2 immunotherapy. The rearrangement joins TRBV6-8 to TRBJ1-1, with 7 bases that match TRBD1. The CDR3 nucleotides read TGTGCCAGCAGATACAGGGACAGTCCAGCTTTCTTT. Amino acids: CASRYRDSPAFF.